A selection of T cell receptor beta chains follows, all from one sample in a study of T cell repertoires in cytomegalovirus infection. TCRdb used MiXCR to reprocess the reads, holding one entry per CDR3 protein. Counted here are 370,000 or so distinct CDR3 sequences, about 35% occurring once; the ten biggest clones make up approximately 15%. No cognate antigen is known for these TCRs. The starting material was cultured PBMCs, obtained from culture after CMV antigen stimulation. The receptors originated from a human donor in good health (CMV status not recorded). Some clones in this sample may be carry-over from other donors' samples. Each CDR3 is given with its conserved first and last residue. A D gene is named only where the DNA matches it firmly. Clone size is given for some rows only: seen once, a few or many times, or a class if the clone is expanded.

v_call,j_call,clone_size,cdr3_length,d_call,cdr3_nt,cdr3_aa
TRBV6-5,TRBJ2-5,few,15,NA,TGTGCCAGCAGTTACTTGTTTGGGGACCAAGAGACCCAGTACTTC,CASSYLFGDQETQYF
TRBV7-2,TRBJ2-7,few,15,TRBD1,TGTGCCACTACACCGGGACAGGGAAGTTCCTACGAGCAGTACTTC,CATTPGQGSSYEQYF
TRBV28,TRBJ2-7,NA,19,TRBD2,TGTGCCAGCAGTTTATTCGTTGGGACTAGCGGGATTTCAAGGAGGGAGCAGTACTTC,CASSLFVGTSGISRREQYF
TRBV12-5,TRBJ2-1,NA,16,TRBD2,TGTGCTAGTGGCCCTAGCGGGAGGGGGCCCTACAATGAGCAGTTCTTC,CASGPSGRGPYNEQFF
TRBV7-2,TRBJ2-1,many,14,NA,TGTGCCAGCAGCTTAGAACCGGGCGGGAATGAGCAGTTCTTC,CASSLEPGGNEQFF
TRBV20-1,TRBJ2-1,many,15,TRBD2,TGCAGTGCTCCGACTAGCGGGAGGCCCGACAATGAGCAGTTCTTC,CSAPTSGRPDNEQFF
TRBV20-1,TRBJ2-2,few,15,NA,TGCAGTGCTAGAGACCGAGTCGGGAGAACCGGGGAGCTGTTTTTT,CSARDRVGRTGELFF
TRBV28,TRBJ1-5,NA,15,TRBD1,TGTGCCAGCAGTTCAACAGGGGCGGGCAATCAGCCCCAGCATTTT,CASSSTGAGNQPQHF
TRBV4-3,TRBJ2-2,NA,17,NA,TGCGCCAGCAGCCAAGATACAGCGGTAGGGGCCACCGGGGAGCTGTTTTTT,CASSQDTAVGATGELFF
TRBV7-2,TRBJ2-3,few,15,TRBD1,TGTGCCAGCAGCTTAGGGGACAGGGCTGTAGATACGCAGTATTTT,CASSLGDRAVDTQYF
TRBV20-1,TRBJ2-1,NA,13,TRBD2,TGCAGTGCTACCTTTTTAGCGGGAGGTGAGCAGTTCTTC,CSATFLAGGEQFF
TRBV20-1,TRBJ2-3,many,14,TRBD2,TGCAGTGCCTTTCTTGCGGGAGGATCAGATACGCAGTATTTT,CSAFLAGGSDTQYF
TRBV5-5,TRBJ2-5,NA,13,NA,TGTGCCAGCAGCTTGTGGCCGATGGAGACCCAGTACTTC,CASSLWPMETQYF
TRBV20-1,TRBJ1-1,once,14,TRBD1,TGCAGTGCTAGACAGGGGGCGGGGGACACTGAAGCTTTCTTT,CSARQGAGDTEAFF
TRBV6-2/TRBV6-3,TRBJ2-2,NA,15,TRBD2,TGTGCCAGCAGAGAACTAGCGACGAACACCGGGGAGCTGTTTTTT,CASRELATNTGELFF
TRBV7-2,TRBJ2-7,many,15,TRBD1,TGTGCCAGCAGCTTAGCGGGGGACAGGCGCTACGAGCAGTACTTC,CASSLAGDRRYEQYF